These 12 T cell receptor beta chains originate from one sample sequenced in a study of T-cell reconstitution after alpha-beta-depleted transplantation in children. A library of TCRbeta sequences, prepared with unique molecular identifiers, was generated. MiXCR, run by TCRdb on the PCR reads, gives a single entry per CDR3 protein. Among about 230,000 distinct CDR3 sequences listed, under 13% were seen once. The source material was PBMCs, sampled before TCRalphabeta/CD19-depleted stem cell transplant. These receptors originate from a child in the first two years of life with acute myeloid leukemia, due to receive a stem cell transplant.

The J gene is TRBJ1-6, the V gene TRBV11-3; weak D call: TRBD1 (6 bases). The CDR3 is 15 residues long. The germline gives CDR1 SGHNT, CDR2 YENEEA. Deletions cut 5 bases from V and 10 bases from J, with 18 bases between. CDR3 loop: CASSPLGASVSPLHF. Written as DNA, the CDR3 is TGTGCCAGCAGCCCCTTGGGGGCGTCTGTATCACCCCTCCACTTT.

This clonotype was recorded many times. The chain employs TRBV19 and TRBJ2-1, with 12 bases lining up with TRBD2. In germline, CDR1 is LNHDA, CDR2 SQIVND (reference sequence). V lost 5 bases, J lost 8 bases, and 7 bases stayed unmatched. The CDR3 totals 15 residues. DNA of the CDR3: TGTGCCAGTAGTCGAACTAGCGGGAGGTTCGATGAGCAGTTCTTC. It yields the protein CASSRTSGRFDEQFF. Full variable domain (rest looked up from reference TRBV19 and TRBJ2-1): DGGITQSPKYLFRKEGQNVTLSCEQNLNHDAMYWYRQDPGQGLRLIYYSQIVNDFQKGDIAEGYSVSREKKESFPLTVTSAQKNPTAFYLCASSRTSGRFDEQFFGPGTRLTVL.

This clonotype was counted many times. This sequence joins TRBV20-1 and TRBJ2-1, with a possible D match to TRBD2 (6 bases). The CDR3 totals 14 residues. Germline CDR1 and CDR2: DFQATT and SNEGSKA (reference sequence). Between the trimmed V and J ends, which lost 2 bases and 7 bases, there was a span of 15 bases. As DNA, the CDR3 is TGCAGTGCTAGAAGGCCTACCGGGGGTAATGAGCAGTTCTTC. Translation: CSARRPTGGNEQFF.

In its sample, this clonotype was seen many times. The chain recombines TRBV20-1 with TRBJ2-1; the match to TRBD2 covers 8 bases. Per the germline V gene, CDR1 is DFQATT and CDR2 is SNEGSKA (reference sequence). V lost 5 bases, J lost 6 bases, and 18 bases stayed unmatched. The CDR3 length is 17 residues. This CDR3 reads CSADHPFSSGSFNEQFF. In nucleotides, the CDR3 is TGCAGTGCTGACCACCCCTTTTCCAGCGGGAGTTTCAATGAGCAGTTCTTC.

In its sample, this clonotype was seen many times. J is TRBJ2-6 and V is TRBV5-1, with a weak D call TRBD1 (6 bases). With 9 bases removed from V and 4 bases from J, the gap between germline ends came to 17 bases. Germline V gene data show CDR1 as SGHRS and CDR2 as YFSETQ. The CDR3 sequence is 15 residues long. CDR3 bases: TGCGCCACCCAAGATTTCAGGGGAGGGGCCAACGTCCTGACTTTC. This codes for CATQDFRGGANVLTF.

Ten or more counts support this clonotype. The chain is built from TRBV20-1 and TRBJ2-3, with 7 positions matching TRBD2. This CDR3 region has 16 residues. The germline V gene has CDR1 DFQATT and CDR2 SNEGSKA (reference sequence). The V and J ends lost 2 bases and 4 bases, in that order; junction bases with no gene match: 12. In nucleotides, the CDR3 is TGCAGTGCTAGAAGTTTTAGGCGGGAGTTCCCAGATACGCAGTATTTT. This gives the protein CSARSFRREFPDTQYF.

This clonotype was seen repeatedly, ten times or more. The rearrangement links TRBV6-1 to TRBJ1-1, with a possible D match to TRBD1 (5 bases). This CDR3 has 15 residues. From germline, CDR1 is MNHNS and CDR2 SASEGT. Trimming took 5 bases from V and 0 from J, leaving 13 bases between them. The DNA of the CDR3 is TGTGCCAGCAGTCTCCGGGACGGCATGAACACTGAAGCTTTCTTT. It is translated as CASSLRDGMNTEAFF.

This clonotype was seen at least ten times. The CDR3 bases are TGCGCCACCAGGGGTCGTTCGGTCACAGATACGCAGTATTTT. Protein: CATRGRSVTDTQYF. The rearrangement uses TRBV10-2 and TRBJ2-3, with D perhaps matching TRBD1 (6 bases). CDR1 WSHSY and CDR2 SAAADI come from the germline V gene. The CDR3 is 14 amino acids. V dropped 10 bases and J dropped 2 bases, with 16 bases sitting between them.

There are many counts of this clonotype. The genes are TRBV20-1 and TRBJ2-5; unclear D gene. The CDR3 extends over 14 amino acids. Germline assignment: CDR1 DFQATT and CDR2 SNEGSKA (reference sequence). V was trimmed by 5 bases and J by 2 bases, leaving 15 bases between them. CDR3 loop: CSAFPATSQETQYF. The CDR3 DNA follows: TGCAGTGCTTTTCCGGCAACCTCTCAAGAGACCCAGTACTTC.

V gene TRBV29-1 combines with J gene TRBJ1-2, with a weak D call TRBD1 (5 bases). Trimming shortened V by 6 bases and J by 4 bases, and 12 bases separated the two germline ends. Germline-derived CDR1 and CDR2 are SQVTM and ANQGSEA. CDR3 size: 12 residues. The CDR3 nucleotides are TGCAGCGTAAGGGACCTACTCTATGGCTACACCTTC. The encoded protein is CSVRDLLYGYTF. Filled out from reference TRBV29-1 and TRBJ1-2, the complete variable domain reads SAVISQKPSRDICQRGTSLTIQCQVDSQVTMMFWYRQQPGQSLTLIATANQGSEATYESGFVIDKFPISRPNLTFSTLTVSNMSPEDSSIYLCSVRDLLYGYTFGSGTRLTVV.

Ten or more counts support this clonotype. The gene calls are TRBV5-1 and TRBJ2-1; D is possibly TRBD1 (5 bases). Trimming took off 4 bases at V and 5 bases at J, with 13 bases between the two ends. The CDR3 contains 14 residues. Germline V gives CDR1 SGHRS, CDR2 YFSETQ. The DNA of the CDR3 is TGCGCCAGCAGCCGAAGGCTCAGGGACAATGAGCAGTTCTTC. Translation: CASSRRLRDNEQFF.

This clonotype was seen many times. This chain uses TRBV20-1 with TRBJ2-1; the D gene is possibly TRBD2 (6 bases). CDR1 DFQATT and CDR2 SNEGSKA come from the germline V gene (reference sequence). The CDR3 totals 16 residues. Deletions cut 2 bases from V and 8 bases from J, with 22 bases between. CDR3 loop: CSARPLDSGALYEQFF. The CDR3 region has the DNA TGCAGTGCTAGACCCCTTGATTCGGGAGCTCTCTATGAGCAGTTCTTC.